The clone carrying this T cell receptor (beta chain) appeared a few times. No antigen is known for it. The CDR3 consists of 13 residues. V shed 0 bases and J shed 4 bases, with 7 bases lying between them. Germline-derived CDR1 and CDR2 are SGHRS and YFSETQ. Each CDR3 protein gets one entry after TCRdb re-called the 5' RACE reads with MiXCR. The sample has about 49,000 distinct CDR3 sequences; about 6.5% are singletons. The sample originates from a study of early T cells in non-severe SARS-CoV-2 infection. Study observations and caveats: Anti-spike CD8 specificities were favored by VDJdb matching, whose results missed private and CD4 specificities.

Here the sequenced sample was whole blood, taken at baseline. The chain employs TRBV5-1 and TRBJ1-1; no clear D gene. The sequence was obtained from an adult who was a healthcare worker with PCR-confirmed SARS-CoV-2 infection or an uninfected control (not recorded which). CDR3 coding DNA: TGCGCCAGCAGCTTGGCCGGGAGCACTGAAGCTTTCTTT. Its protein is CASSLAGSTEAFF.